This T cell receptor beta chain appears in the sequencing data of a study of technical replicates of blood from a handful of donors. The V and J ends lost 5 bases and 8 bases, in that order; junction bases with no gene match: 14. The CDR3 sequence is 15 residues long. CDR1 and CDR2 from the germline V gene are GTSNPN and SVGIG (reference sequence). Profiling relied on immunoSEQ multiplex PCR, and the TCRdb table lists in-frame clones only, not all of them. The profile shows about 97,000 clones, about 95% of them singletons. The source material was T cells isolated from PBMCs. The sequence derives from a human donor in good health. The rearrangement joins TRBV30 to TRBJ2-1, with 8 bases lining up with TRBD2. The CDR3 nucleotides are TGTGCCTGGGGTGGCCGGGGGGGGTCACTGGATGAGCAGTTCTTC. This gives the protein CAWGGRGGSLDEQFF.